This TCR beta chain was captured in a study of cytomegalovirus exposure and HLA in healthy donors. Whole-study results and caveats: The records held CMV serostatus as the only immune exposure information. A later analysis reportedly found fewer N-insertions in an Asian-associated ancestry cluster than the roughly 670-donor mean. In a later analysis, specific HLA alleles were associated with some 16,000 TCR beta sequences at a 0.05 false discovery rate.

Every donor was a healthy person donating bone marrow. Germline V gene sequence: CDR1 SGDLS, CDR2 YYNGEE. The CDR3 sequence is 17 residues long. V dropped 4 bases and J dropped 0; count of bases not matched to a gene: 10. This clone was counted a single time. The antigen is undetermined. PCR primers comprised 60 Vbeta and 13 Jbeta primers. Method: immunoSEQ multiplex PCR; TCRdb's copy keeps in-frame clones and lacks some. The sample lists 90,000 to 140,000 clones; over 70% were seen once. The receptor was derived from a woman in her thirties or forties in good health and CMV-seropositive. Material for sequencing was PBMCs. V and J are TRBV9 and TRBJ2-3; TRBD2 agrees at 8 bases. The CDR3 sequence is CASSLRSGGGSTDTQYF. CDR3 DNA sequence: TGTGCCAGCAGCCTACGGTCCGGCGGGGGGAGCACAGATACGCAGTATTTT. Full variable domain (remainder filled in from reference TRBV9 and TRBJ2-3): DSGVTQTPKHLITATGQRVTLRCSPRSGDLSVYWYQQSLDQGLQFLIQYYNGEERAKGNILERFSAQQFPDLHSELNLSSLELGDSALYFCASSLRSGGGSTDTQYFGPGTRLTVL.